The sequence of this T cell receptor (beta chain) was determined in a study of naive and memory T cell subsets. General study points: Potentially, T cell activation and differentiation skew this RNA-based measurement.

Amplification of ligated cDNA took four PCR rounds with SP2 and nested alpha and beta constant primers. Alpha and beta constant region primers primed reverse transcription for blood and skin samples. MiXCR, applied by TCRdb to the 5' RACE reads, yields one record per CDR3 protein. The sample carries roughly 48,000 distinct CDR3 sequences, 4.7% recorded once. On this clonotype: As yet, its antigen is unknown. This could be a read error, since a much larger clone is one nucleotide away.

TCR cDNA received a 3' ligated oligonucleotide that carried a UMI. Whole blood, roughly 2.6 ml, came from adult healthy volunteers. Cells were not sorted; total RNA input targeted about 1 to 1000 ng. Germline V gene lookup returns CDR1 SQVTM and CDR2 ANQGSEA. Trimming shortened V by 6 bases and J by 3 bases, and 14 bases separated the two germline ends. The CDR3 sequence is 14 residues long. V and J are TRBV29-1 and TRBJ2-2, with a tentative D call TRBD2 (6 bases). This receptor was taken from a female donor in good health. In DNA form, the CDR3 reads TGCAGCGTGGACGGGGGTCTCGACACCGGGGAGCTGTTTTTT. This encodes CSVDGGLDTGELFF.